Listed below are T cell receptor beta chains from one sample, sequenced in a study of PD-L1 blockade in urothelial cancer. Here immunoSEQ multiplex PCR was the method, and the copy in TCRdb shows in-frame clones only, minus some. The sample consists of 32,000 or so clones, 84% of them appearing once. Here the sequenced sample was PBMCs, taken around atezolizumab (anti-PD-L1) treatment. The receptor set was obtained from a man between 60 and 75 years old with urothelial cancer. The CDR3 runs from the conserved cysteine through the conserved F or W. The D gene is left open where the match is weak. Size tells how often a clone was seen (once, few, many) or the class of an expanded clone, and some rows leave it out.

V: TRBV4-1
D: -
J: TRBJ2-3
size: few
CDR3: CASSQPTSGSTDTQYF
DNA: TGCGCCAGCAGCCAACCTACCAGCGGGAGCACAGATACGCAGTATTTT

V: TRBV19
D: TRBD1
J: TRBJ2-4
size: -
CDR3: CASSIEGTGVRMAKNIQYF
DNA: TGTGCCAGTAGTATAGAGGGGACAGGGGTCCGCATGGCCAAAAACATTCAGTACTTC

V: TRBV19
D: TRBD1
J: TRBJ2-1
size: -
CDR3: CASSWGQGYNEQFF
DNA: TGTGCCAGTAGTTGGGGACAGGGTTACAATGAGCAGTTCTTC

V: TRBV21-1
D: -
J: TRBJ2-3
size: -
CDR3: CASSDIGLAGPRGDTQYF
DNA: TGTGCCAGCAGCGACATAGGACTAGCGGGACCACGGGGAGATACGCAGTATTTT

V: TRBV19
D: TRBD1
J: TRBJ2-7
size: -
CDR3: CASSWGQGYSYEQYF
DNA: TGTGCCAGTAGTTGGGGACAGGGCTACTCCTACGAGCAGTACTTC

V: TRBV11-2
D: -
J: TRBJ2-3
size: once
CDR3: CASSLGRTTRYTQYF
DNA: TGTGCCAGCAGCTTAGGTAGGACTACAAGATATACGCAGTATTTT

V: TRBV7-9
D: TRBD1
J: TRBJ2-2
size: -
CDR3: CASSLDGTGMNTGELFF
DNA: TGTGCCAGCAGCTTAGATGGGACAGGGATGAACACCGGGGAGCTGTTTTTT

V: TRBV18
D: -
J: TRBJ2-2
size: -
CDR3: CASSPRQFTGELFF
DNA: TGTGCCAGCTCACCTAGACAGTTCACCGGGGAGCTGTTTTTT

V: TRBV29-1
D: -
J: TRBJ1-1
size: -
CDR3: CSVPQEPRLSEAFF
DNA: TGCAGCGTTCCCCAAGAGCCCCGTTTGTCTGAAGCTTTCTTT

V: TRBV27
D: -
J: TRBJ1-4
size: -
CDR3: CASSLSGFNEKLFF
DNA: TGTGCCAGCAGTTTATCCGGGTTTAATGAAAAACTGTTTTTT

V: TRBV18
D: TRBD2
J: TRBJ2-2
size: -
CDR3: CASSLGLVTGELFF
DNA: TGTGCCAGCTCACTCGGACTAGTCACCGGGGAGCTGTTTTTT

V: TRBV4-1
D: -
J: TRBJ1-2
size: -
CDR3: CASSPPREGNYGYTF
DNA: TGCGCCAGCAGCCCGCCCCGTGAGGGCAACTATGGCTACACCTTC

V: TRBV9
D: TRBD1
J: TRBJ2-7
size: few
CDR3: CASSVGRGLTGYEQYF
DNA: TGTGCCAGCAGCGTAGGCAGGGGGCTGACGGGCTACGAGCAGTACTTC

V: TRBV5-4
D: -
J: TRBJ1-2
size: once
CDR3: CASSVGQLNYGYTF
DNA: TGTGCCAGCAGCGTCGGACAGCTTAACTATGGCTACACCTTC

V: TRBV7-2
D: -
J: TRBJ1-2
size: -
CDR3: CASSFERAPEGYTF
DNA: TGTGCCAGCAGCTTCGAGAGGGCGCCGGAAGGCTACACCTTC